A single sample gave rise to the 14 T cell receptor beta chains below, sequenced in a study of T cell responses to AZD1222 COVID-19 vaccine. Produced via immunoSEQ multiplex PCR; TCRdb's table is partial and in-frame only. The data hold 87,000 or so clones, with roughly 90% observed a single time. The sequences come from peripheral blood, collected on day 0 of AZD1222 vaccination. The receptor set was obtained from an adult in good health.

The CDR3 region has the DNA TGTGCCAGCAGTGAATCCGGGACAGGGTCCTTTCAGCCCCAGCATTTT. It codes for CASSESGTGSFQPQHF. The V gene is TRBV25-1, the J gene TRBJ1-5, with 9 bases that match TRBD1. The CDR3 contains 16 residues. V lost 1 base to trimming and J lost 6 bases; unmatched junction nucleotides: 7. The germline CDR1 and CDR2 sequences are MGHDK and SYGVNS.

The V and J genes are TRBV3-1 (or the pseudogene TRBV3-2) and TRBJ1-6; D unresolved. Trimming shortened V by 1 base and J by 5 bases, and 12 bases separated the two germline ends. Germline assignment: CDR1 LGHDT and CDR2 YNNKEL (reference sequence). The CDR3 totals 16 residues. CDR3 region: CASSQGVGVDNSPLHF. The CDR3 coding sequence is TGTGCCAGCAGCCAAGGGGTTGGGGTAGATAATTCACCCCTCCACTTT.

The chain joins TRBV18 to TRBJ1-1; no firm D call. The V gene's germline CDR1 is KGHSH and CDR2 LQKENI. The CDR3 loop spans 13 amino acids. Trimming left V 5 bases short and J 4 bases short, with 11 bases between. This CDR3 is CASSTGLGTEAFF. The CDR3 DNA is TGTGCCAGCTCAACGGGGTTGGGCACTGAAGCTTTCTTT. The entire variable domain, with the rest obtained from reference TRBV18 and TRBJ1-1, is as follows: NAGVMQNPRHLVRRRGQEARLRCSPMKGHSHVYWYRQLPEEGLKFMVYLQKENIIDESGMPKERFSAEFPKEGPSILRIQQVVRGDSAAYFCASSTGLGTEAFFGQGTRLTVV.

This chain joins TRBV25-1 and TRBJ1-4; D not resolved. Deletions cut 8 bases from V and 8 bases from J, with 6 bases between. Germline V lookup: CDR1 MGHDK, CDR2 SYGVNS. There are 10 residues in the CDR3. The CDR3 DNA is TGTGCCAGCTTCCGGGAAAAACTGTTTTTT. This codes for CASFREKLFF.

This chain links TRBV19 with TRBJ1-2, with TRBD1 matching over 7 bases. The CDR3 spans 12 residues. Trimming removed 7 bases from V and 8 bases from J; junction bases left unmatched: 7. The V gene's germline CDR1 is LNHDA and CDR2 SQIVND (reference sequence). CDR3 sequence: CASTGDRDGYTF. The CDR3 DNA sequence: TGTGCCAGTACCGGAGACAGGGACGGCTACACCTTC.

The rearrangement joins TRBV20-1 to TRBJ1-1; no reliable D call. V lost 3 bases and J lost 6, with 8 bases in between. This CDR3 comprises 11 residues. Germline CDR1 reads DFQATT; CDR2 reads SNEGSKA (reference sequence). The CDR3 is CSARTVSEAFF. The CDR3 nucleotides read TGCAGTGCTAGGACGGTTTCTGAAGCTTTCTTT.

The chain carries TRBV29-1 and TRBJ1-1, with TRBD1 matching over 12 bases. CDR3 length equals 13 residues. CDR1 is SQVTM, CDR2 ANQGSEA, per germline. V shed 7 bases and J 7 bases; nucleotides not matched to a gene: 7. The CDR3: CSAAGTGGGEAFF. In DNA form, the CDR3 reads TGCAGCGCAGCCGGGACAGGGGGCGGTGAAGCTTTCTTT.

CDR3 in DNA: TGTGCCAGCAGCTTGGAACAGGATAATCAGCCCCAGCATTTT. It is translated as CASSLEQDNQPQHF. V and J are TRBV5-5 and TRBJ1-5; D possibly corresponds to TRBD1 (5 bases). Germline values: CDR1 SGHKS, CDR2 YYEKEE (reference sequence). This CDR3 has 14 residues. The ends were cut back, 0 bases at V and 4 bases at J, with 8 bases in the middle. Using reference TRBV5-5 and TRBJ1-5 for the parts outside the CDR3, the full variable domain is DAGVTQSPTHLIKTRGQQVTLRCSPISGHKSVSWYQQVLGQGPQFIFQYYEKEERGRGNFPDRFSARQFPNYSSELNVNALLLGDSALYLCASSLEQDNQPQHFGDGTRLSIL.

The chain couples TRBV7-9 to TRBJ1-5; 10 nucleotides align to TRBD1. This CDR3 comprises 14 residues. Germline values: CDR1 SEHNR, CDR2 FQNEAQ (reference sequence). V gave up 4 bases and J gave up 4 bases; unmatched junction bases: 1. The DNA of the CDR3 is TGTGCCAGCAGCTGGGGACAGGGGAATCAGCCCCAGCATTTT. The encoded protein is CASSWGQGNQPQHF.

This clone occurred many times. An end of the junction differs from the germline gene, which may be a read error. The genes are TRBV5-6 and TRBJ1-6; D may be TRBD1 (6 bases). There are 15 residues in the CDR3. CDR1 is SGHDT and CDR2 is YYEEEE in the germline V gene. Written as DNA, the CDR3 is TGTGCCAGCAGCTCCGCGGGGGCCTACAATTCACCCCTCCACTTT. Protein: CASSSAGAYNSPLHF.

V gene TRBV27 combines with J gene TRBJ1-1, with D unclear. The CDR3 is made up of 14 amino acids. Trimming took 5 bases from V and 0 from J, leaving 10 bases between them. The germline gives CDR1 MNHEY, CDR2 SMNVEV (reference sequence). The CDR3 protein is CASSPIRVNTEAFF. Written as DNA, the CDR3 is TGTGCCAGCAGTCCCATACGGGTGAACACTGAAGCTTTCTTT.

This chain joins TRBV10-3 and TRBJ1-1; no firm D call. V gave up 6 bases and J gave up 5 bases, with 10 bases separating them. The V gene's germline CDR1 is ENHRY and CDR2 SYGVKD. The CDR3 extends over 12 amino acids. In nucleotides, the CDR3 is TGTGCCATCAGCGGGCAGGAAACTGAAGCTTTCTTT. Its translation is CAISGQETEAFF.

The genes are TRBV10-1 and TRBJ1-1; TRBD1 might be the D (6 bases). Looked up from germline, CDR1 is WNHNN and CDR2 is SYGVQD (reference sequence). Trimming cost V 7 bases and J 7 bases, with 13 bases left between them. The length of the CDR3 is 12 residues. The CDR3 DNA is TGCGCCAGCAACAGGGTCCAACATGAAGCTTTCTTT. The encoded protein is CASNRVQHEAFF.

In this sample, this clone turned up once. CDR3 in amino acids: CASSYSQSSHYGYTF. The CDR3 region has the DNA TGTGCCAGCAGTTACTCGCAGTCCTCCCACTATGGCTACACCTTC. This sequence joins TRBV6-5 and TRBJ1-2, with no clear D. Trimming left V 0 bases short and J 3 bases short, with 11 bases between. The CDR3 totals 15 residues. Per the germline V gene, CDR1 is MNHEY and CDR2 is SVGAGI.